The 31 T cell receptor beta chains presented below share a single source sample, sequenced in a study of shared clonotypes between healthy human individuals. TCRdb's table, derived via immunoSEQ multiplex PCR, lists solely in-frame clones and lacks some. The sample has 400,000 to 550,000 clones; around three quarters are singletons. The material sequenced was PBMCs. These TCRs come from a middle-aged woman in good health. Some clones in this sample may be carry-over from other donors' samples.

This CDR3 is CASSEARTSGSQETQYF. For the CDR3, the DNA is TGTGCCAGCAGTGAAGCGCGGACTAGCGGGAGCCAAGAGACCCAGTACTTC. V is TRBV6-1 and J is TRBJ2-5; 13 positions agree with TRBD2. The ends lost 0 bases at V and 1 base at J; junction bases unmatched: 2. This CDR3 is built from 17 residues. Looked up from germline, CDR1 is MNHNS and CDR2 is SASEGT.

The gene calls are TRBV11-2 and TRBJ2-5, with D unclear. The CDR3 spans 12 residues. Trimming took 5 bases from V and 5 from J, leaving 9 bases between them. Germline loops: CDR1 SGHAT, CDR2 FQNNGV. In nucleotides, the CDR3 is TGTGCCAGCAGCCCGATGTCGGAGACCCAGTACTTC. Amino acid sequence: CASSPMSETQYF.

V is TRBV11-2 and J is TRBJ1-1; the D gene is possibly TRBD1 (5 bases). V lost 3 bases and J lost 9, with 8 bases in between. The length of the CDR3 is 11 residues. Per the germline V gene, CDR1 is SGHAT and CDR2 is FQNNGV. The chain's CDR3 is CASSLLGQAFF. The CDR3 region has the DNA TGTGCCAGCAGCTTGCTGGGACAAGCTTTCTTT. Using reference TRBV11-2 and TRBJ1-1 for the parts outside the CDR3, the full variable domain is EAGVAQSPRYKIIEKRQSVAFWCNPISGHATLYWYQQILGQGPKLLIQFQNNGVVDDSQLPKDRFSAERLKGVDSTLKIQPAKLEDSAVYLCASSLLGQAFFGQGTRLTVV.

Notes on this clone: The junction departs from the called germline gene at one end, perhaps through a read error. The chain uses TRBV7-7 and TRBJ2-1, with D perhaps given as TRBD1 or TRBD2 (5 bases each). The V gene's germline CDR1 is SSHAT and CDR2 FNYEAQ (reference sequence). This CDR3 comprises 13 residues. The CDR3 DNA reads TGTGCTAGCAGCTCAGGGAGCAACAATGAGCAGTTCTTC. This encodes CASSSGSNNEQFF.

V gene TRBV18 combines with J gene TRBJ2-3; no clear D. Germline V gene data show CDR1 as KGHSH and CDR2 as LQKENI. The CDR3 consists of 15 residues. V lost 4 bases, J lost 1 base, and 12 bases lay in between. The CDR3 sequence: CASSLQSRGTDTQYF. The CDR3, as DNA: TGTGCCAGCTCACTCCAGAGCCGGGGCACAGATACGCAGTATTTT.

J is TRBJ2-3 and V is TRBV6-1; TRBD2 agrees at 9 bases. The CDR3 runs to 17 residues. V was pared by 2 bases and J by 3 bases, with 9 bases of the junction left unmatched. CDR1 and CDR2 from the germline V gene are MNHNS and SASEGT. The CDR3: CASSEIPGAGGTDTQYF. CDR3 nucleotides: TGTGCCAGCAGTGAAATTCCTGGAGCGGGAGGTACAGATACGCAGTATTTT.

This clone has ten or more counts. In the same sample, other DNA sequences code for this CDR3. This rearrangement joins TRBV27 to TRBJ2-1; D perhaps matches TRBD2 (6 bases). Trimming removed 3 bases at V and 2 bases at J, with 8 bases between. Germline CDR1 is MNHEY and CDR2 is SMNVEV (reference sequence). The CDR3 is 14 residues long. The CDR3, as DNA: TGTGCCAGCAGTTTTGGAGGGGCCTACAATGAGCAGTTCTTC. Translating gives CASSFGGAYNEQFF.

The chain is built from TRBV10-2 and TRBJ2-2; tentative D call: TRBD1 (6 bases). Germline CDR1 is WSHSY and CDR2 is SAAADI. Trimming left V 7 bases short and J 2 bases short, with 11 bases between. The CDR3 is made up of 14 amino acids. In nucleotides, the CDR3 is TGCGCCAGCAAGTGGGACACCAACACCGGGGAGCTGTTTTTT. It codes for CASKWDTNTGELFF.

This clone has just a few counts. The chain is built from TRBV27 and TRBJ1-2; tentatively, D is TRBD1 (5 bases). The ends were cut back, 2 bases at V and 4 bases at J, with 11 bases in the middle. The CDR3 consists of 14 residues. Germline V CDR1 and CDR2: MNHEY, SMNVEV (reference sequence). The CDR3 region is CASSLGATFYGYTF. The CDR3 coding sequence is TGTGCCAGCAGTTTAGGGGCCACATTCTATGGCTACACCTTC.

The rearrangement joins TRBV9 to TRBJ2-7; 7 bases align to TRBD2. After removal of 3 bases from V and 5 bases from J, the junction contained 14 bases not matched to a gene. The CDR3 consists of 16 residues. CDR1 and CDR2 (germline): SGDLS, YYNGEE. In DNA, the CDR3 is TGTGCCAGCAGCGAAGGACTAGATAGGGCAATCGACGAGCAGTACTTC. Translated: CASSEGLDRAIDEQYF.

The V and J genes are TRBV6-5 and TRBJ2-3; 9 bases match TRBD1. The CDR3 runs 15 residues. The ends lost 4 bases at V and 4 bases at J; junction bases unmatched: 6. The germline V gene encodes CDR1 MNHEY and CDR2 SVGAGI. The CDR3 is CASSLFGTGPDTQYF. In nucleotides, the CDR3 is TGTGCCAGCAGTTTGTTCGGGACAGGGCCAGATACGCAGTATTTT.

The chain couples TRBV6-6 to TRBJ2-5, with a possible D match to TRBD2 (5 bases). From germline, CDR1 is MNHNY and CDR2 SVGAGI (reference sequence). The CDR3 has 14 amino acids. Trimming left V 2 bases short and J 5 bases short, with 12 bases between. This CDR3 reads CASSYGLSRETQYF. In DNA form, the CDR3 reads TGTGCCAGCAGTTACGGACTCAGCCGGGAGACCCAGTACTTC.

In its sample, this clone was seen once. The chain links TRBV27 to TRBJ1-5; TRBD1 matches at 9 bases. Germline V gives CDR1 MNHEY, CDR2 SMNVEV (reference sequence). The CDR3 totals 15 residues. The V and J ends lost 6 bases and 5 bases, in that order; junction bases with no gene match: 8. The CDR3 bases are TGTGCCAGCAGCCCCGGGACAGGGCTTTATCAGCCCCAGCATTTT. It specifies CASSPGTGLYQPQHF.

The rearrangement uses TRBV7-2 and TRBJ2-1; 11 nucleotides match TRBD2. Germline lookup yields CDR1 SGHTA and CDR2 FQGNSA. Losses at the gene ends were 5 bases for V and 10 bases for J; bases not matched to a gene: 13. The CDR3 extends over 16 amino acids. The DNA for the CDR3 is TGTGCCAGCAGCCCTAGCCTACTAGCGGGAGTGGGGGAGCAGTTCTTC. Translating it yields CASSPSLLAGVGEQFF. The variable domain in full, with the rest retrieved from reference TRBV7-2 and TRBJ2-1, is GAGVSQSPSNKVTEKGKDVELRCDPISGHTALYWYRQSLGQGLEFLIYFQGNSAPDKSGLPSDRFSAERTGGSVSTLTIQRTQQEDSAVYLCASSPSLLAGVGEQFFGPGTRLTVL.

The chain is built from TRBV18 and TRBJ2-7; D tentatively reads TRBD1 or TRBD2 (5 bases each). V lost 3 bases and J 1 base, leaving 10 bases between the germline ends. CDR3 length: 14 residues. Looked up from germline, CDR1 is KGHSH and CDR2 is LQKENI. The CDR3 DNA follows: TGTGCCAGCTCACCGGGGGTGGAGTCCTACGAGCAGTACTTC. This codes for CASSPGVESYEQYF.

The CDR3 is CASSQTGDQDDTQYF. CDR3 coding DNA: TGTGCCAGCTCACAGACAGGTGATCAGGATGATACGCAGTATTTT. V is TRBV18 and J is TRBJ2-3, with D possibly matching TRBD1 (6 bases). The V end was cut by 4 bases, the J end by 6 bases, with 17 bases between. Germline assignment: CDR1 KGHSH and CDR2 LQKENI. CDR3 length: 15 amino acids.

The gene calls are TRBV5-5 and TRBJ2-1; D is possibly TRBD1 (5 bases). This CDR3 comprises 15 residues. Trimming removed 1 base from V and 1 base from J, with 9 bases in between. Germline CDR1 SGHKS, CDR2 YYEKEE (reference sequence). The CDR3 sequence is CASSLRQLSYNEQFF. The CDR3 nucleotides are TGTGCCAGCAGCTTGAGACAGCTTTCCTACAATGAGCAGTTCTTC. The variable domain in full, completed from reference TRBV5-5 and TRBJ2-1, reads DAGVTQSPTHLIKTRGQQVTLRCSPISGHKSVSWYQQVLGQGPQFIFQYYEKEERGRGNFPDRFSARQFPNYSSELNVNALLLGDSALYLCASSLRQLSYNEQFFGPGTRLTVL.

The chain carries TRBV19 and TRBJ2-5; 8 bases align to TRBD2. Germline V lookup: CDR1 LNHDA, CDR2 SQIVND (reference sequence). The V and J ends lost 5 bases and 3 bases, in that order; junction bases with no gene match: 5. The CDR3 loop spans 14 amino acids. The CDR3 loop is CASSPRLAKETQYF. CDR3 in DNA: TGTGCCAGTAGTCCCCGACTAGCGAAAGAGACCCAGTACTTC.

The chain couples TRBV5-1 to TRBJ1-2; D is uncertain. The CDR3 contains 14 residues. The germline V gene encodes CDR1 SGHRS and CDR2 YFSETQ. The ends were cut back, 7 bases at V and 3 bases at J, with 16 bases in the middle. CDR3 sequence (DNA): TGCGCCAGCCGCCCCACTGGCGGGCACTATGGCTACACCTTC. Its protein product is CASRPTGGHYGYTF.

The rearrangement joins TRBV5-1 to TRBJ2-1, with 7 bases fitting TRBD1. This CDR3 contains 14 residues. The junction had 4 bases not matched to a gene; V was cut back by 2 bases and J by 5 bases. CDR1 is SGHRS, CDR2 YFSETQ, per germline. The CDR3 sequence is CASSFSGQDNEQFF. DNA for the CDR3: TGCGCCAGCAGCTTCTCAGGACAGGACAATGAGCAGTTCTTC.

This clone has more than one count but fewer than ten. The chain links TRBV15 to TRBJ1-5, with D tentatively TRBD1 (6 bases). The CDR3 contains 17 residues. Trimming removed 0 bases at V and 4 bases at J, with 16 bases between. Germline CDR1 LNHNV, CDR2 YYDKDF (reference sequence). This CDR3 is CATSRDRGSQGNQPQHF. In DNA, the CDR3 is TGTGCCACCAGCAGAGATCGCGGGAGTCAGGGGAATCAGCCCCAGCATTTT.

CDR3 DNA: TGTGCCAGCACTACCGGGACTAGCGTCTACGAGCAGTACTTC. Its translation: CASTTGTSVYEQYF. This chain uses TRBV28 with TRBJ2-7, with 10 positions matching TRBD2. This CDR3 region has 14 residues. V shed 7 bases, J shed 3 bases, and the junction held 6 bases outside the gene matches. Germline loops: CDR1 MDHEN, CDR2 SYDVKM.

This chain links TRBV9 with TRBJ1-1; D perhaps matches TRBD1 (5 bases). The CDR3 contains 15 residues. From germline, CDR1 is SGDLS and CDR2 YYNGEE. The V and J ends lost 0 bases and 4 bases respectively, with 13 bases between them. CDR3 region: CASSVGDSWGTEAFF. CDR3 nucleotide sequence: TGTGCCAGCAGCGTAGGTGACAGCTGGGGCACTGAAGCTTTCTTT.

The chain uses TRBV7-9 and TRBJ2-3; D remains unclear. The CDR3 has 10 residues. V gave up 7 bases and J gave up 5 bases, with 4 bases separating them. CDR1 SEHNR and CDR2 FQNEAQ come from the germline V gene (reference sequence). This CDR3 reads CASMGDTQYF. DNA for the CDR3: TGTGCCAGCATGGGAGATACGCAGTATTTT.

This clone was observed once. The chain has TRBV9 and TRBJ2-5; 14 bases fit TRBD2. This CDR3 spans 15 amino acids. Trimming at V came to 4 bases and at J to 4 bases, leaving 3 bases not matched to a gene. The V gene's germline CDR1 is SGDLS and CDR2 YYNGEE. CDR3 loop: CASSIGLAGGETQYF. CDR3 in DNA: TGTGCCAGCAGCATTGGACTAGCGGGAGGAGAGACCCAGTACTTC.

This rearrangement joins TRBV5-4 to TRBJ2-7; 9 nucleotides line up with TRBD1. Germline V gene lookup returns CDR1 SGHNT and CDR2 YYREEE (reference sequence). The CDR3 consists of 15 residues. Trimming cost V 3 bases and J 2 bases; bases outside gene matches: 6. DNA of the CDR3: TGTGCCAGCAGCTGGGGGGACAGGGTTGCCTACGAGCAGTACTTC. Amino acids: CASSWGDRVAYEQYF.

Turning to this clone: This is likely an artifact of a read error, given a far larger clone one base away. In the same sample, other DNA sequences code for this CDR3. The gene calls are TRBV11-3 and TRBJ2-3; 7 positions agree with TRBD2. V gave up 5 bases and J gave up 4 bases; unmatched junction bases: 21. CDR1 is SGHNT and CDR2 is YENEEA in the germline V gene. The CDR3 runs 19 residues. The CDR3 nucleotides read TGTGCCAGCAGCGACAGAAGGGGAGGACTGGCGGGAGTGGCAGATACGCAGTATTTT. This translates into CASSDRRGGLAGVADTQYF.

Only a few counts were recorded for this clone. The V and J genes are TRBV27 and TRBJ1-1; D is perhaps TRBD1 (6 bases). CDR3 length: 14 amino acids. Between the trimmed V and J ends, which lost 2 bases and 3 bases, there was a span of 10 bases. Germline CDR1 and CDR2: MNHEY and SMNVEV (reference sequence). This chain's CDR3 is CASSLTGLDTEAFF. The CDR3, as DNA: TGTGCCAGCAGTTTAACAGGGTTGGACACTGAAGCTTTCTTT.

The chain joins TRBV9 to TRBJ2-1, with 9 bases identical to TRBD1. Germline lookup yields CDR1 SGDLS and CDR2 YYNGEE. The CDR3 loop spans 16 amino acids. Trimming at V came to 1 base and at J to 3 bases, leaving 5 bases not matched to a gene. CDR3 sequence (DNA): TGTGCCAGCAGCGTAAGGCCGGGACAGGGCTACAATGAGCAGTTCTTC. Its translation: CASSVRPGQGYNEQFF.

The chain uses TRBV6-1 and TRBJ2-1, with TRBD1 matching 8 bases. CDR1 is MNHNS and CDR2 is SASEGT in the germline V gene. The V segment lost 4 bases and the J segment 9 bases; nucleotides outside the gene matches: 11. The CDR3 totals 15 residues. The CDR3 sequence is CASSGTGFYEIEQFF. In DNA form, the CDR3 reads TGTGCCAGCAGTGGGACAGGGTTTTACGAGATTGAGCAGTTCTTC.

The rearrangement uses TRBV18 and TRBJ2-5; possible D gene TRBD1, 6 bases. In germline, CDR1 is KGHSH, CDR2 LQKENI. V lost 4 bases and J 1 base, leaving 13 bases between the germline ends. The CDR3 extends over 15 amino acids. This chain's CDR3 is CASSLVDRSQETQYF. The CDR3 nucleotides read TGTGCCAGCTCACTGGTTGACAGGAGCCAAGAGACCCAGTACTTC.